What follows is one T cell receptor (beta chain) and its context. Antigen: not known. The sample originates from a study of cytomegalovirus exposure and HLA in healthy donors. The CDR3 sequence is 16 residues long. CDR1 MNHEY and CDR2 SMNVEV come from the germline V gene (reference sequence). J lost 6 bases, V lost 0 bases, and 5 bases had no gene match. Study-level findings and limits: V- and J-gene trimming of TCR beta was linked (in a later analysis) to a missense DCLRE1C variant. Cytomegalovirus-associated TCR beta chains were listed, numbering 150 to 200. Accounts indicate the classifier identified cytomegalovirus status with strong specificity and sensitivity. In a later analysis, most CMV-associated TCR beta chains appeared HLA-restricted.

The PCR had 60 Vbeta and 13 Jbeta primers. TCRdb keeps only in-frame clones here, not all; method: immunoSEQ multiplex PCR. This table has 200,000 to 250,000 clones, roughly 68% appearing once. The rearrangement joins TRBV27 to TRBJ2-2; 9 positions match TRBD1. The sequenced material came from PBMCs. The source is a man aged 40-49 years in good health and CMV-seropositive. The CDR3 reads CASSLSSQGAAGELFF. The CDR3 nucleotides read TGTGCCAGCAGTTTATCGTCACAGGGGGCAGCCGGGGAGCTGTTTTTT.